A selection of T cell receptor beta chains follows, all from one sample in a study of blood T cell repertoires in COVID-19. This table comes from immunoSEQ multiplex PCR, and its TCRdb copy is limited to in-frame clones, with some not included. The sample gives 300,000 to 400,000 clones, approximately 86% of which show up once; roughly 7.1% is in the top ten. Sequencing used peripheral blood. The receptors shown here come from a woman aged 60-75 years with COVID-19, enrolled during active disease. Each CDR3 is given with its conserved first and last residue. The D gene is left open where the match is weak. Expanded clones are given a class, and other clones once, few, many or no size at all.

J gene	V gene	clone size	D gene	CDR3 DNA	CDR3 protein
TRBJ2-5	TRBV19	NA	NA	TGTGCCAGCAGGGAAGGGCCTTTCTCGGAGACCCAGTACTTC	CASREGPFSETQYF
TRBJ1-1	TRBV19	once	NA	TGTGCCAGTAGTACCCGGGGAGCTATGAACACTGAAGCTTTCTTT	CASSTRGAMNTEAFF
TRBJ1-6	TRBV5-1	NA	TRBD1	TGCGCCAGCAGCCACATTGAGACAGGGTTCGCACCCCTCCACTTT	CASSHIETGFAPLHF
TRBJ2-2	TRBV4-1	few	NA	TGCGCCAGCGGAGGGATTGGCACCGGGGAGCTGTTTTTT	CASGGIGTGELFF
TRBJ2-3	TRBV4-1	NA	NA	TGCGCCAGCAGCCAAGATGGACTACCCTTGGATACGCAGTATTTT	CASSQDGLPLDTQYF
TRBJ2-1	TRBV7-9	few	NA	TGTGCCAGCAGCCCCCCTGGGGGGGCCCGGGATGAGCAGTTCTTC	CASSPPGGARDEQFF
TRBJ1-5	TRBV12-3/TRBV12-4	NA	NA	TGTGCCAGCAGTCCCCTCAATCAGCCCCAGCATTTT	CASSPLNQPQHF
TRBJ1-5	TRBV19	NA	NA	TGTGCCAGTAGTAGCGGACAGCTCAATCAGCCCCAGCATTTT	CASSSGQLNQPQHF
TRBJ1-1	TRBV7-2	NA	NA	TGTGCCAGCAGCTTCCAATTGAACACTGAAGCTTTCTTT	CASSFQLNTEAFF
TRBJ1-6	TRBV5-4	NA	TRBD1	TGTGCCAGCAGTCCCGGACAGGCGGGACCACCCCTCCACTTT	CASSPGQAGPPLHF
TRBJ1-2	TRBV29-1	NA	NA	TGCAGCGTTCTGGCAGGGGTGTATGGCTACACCTTC	CSVLAGVYGYTF
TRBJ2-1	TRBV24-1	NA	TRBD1	TGTGCCACCAGTGACCCCTACACCGGACAGGGCAATGAGCAGTTCTTC	CATSDPYTGQGNEQFF
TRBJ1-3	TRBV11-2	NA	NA	TGTGCCAGCAGCATACAGGGTAACTCTGGAAACACCATATATTTT	CASSIQGNSGNTIYF
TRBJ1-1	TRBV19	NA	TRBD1	TGTGCCAGTAGTTCACCGGGACAGGGGTTTGTGAACACTGAAGCTTTCTTT	CASSSPGQGFVNTEAFF
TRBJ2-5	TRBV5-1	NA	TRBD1	TGCGCCAGCACCTCGGGACAGGGTGTCCAAGAGACCCAGTACTTC	CASTSGQGVQETQYF
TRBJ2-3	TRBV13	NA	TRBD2	TGTGCCAGCAGCCCCCGACTAGCGGGAGATACGCAGTATTTT	CASSPRLAGDTQYF
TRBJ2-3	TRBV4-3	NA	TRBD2	TGCGCCAGCAGCCAAGATCAGGCTAGCGGGGGTCGGGATACGCAGTATTTT	CASSQDQASGGRDTQYF
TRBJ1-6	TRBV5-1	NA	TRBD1	TGCGCCAGCAGCCCCTGGGACAGTAATTCACCCCTCCACTTT	CASSPWDSNSPLHF
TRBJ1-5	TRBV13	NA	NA	TGTGCCAGCAGCTTAGGCAGGGCCGGATCGTTCGGCAATCAGCCCCAGCATTTT	CASSLGRAGSFGNQPQHF
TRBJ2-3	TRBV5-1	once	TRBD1	TGCGCCAGCTCCCCCGGGACAGGGGGAGATACGCAGTATTTT	CASSPGTGGDTQYF
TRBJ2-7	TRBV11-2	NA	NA	TGTGCCAGCAGCTTAGTAGCTAGCGTGACGTACGAGCAGTACTTC	CASSLVASVTYEQYF
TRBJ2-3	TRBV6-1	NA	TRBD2	TGTGCCAGCAGTGTAATAGCGGGGGGAACCTACGCTAGCACAGATACGCAGTATTTT	CASSVIAGGTYASTDTQYF